The 26 T cell receptor beta chains presented below share a single source sample, sequenced in a study of cytomegalovirus exposure and HLA in healthy donors. The table came from immunoSEQ multiplex PCR; TCRdb's copy has only in-frame clones and leaves some out. The sample lists 200,000 to 250,000 clones; around 78% were seen once. The sample was PBMCs. These receptors all come from a woman under 30 in good health and CMV-seronegative.

This clone occurred once. This chain connects TRBV7-9 to TRBJ2-7, with TRBD1 identical over 8 bases. This CDR3 is built from 16 residues. Trimming removed 4 bases from V and 6 bases from J; junction bases left unmatched: 14. Germline loops: CDR1 SEHNR, CDR2 FQNEAQ (reference sequence). The CDR3 region is CASSSYQGAPDVEQYF. CDR3 coding DNA: TGTGCCAGCAGCTCGTATCAGGGGGCCCCTGACGTCGAGCAGTACTTC.

In DNA form, the CDR3 reads TGCGCCAGCAGCCAAGATGTCGCAGGGGGCAACTATGGCTACACCTTC. This encodes CASSQDVAGGNYGYTF. This chain joins TRBV4-1 and TRBJ1-2; the match to TRBD1 covers 8 bases. The CDR3 contains 16 residues. V was clipped by 0 bases and J by 2 bases; unmatched bases: 5. Germline CDR1 and CDR2: MGHRA and YSYEKL.

V and J are TRBV11-3 and TRBJ2-3; no clear D gene. Germline assignment: CDR1 SGHNT and CDR2 YENEEA. This CDR3 has 13 amino acids. V was cut by 5 bases and J by 2 bases, with 8 bases left in between. The CDR3: CASSVGSTDTQYF. For the CDR3, the DNA is TGTGCCAGCAGCGTCGGGTCCACAGATACGCAGTATTTT.

The genes are TRBV10-3 and TRBJ2-1; D uncertain. CDR1 ENHRY and CDR2 SYGVKD come from the germline V gene. This CDR3 has 12 amino acids. Trimming stripped 0 bases from V and 7 bases from J, with 4 bases between. This chain's CDR3 is CAISESRNEQFF. CDR3 sequence (DNA): TGTGCCATCAGTGAGTCGAGGAATGAGCAGTTCTTC.

The V gene is TRBV13, the J gene TRBJ1-2; 7 bases line up with TRBD1. The CDR3 has 16 amino acids. V lost 1 base, J lost 8 bases, and 13 bases stayed unmatched. The V gene's germline CDR1 is PRHDT and CDR2 FYEKMQ (reference sequence). The DNA for the CDR3 is TGTGCCAGCAGCTTAGAGGGTTTGCAGGGGGAGAGCGGCTACACCTTC. This translates into CASSLEGLQGESGYTF.

The chain combines TRBV2 with TRBJ2-3, with a weak D call TRBD2 (6 bases). Trimming took 6 bases from V and 4 from J, leaving 8 bases between them. The CDR3 has 12 amino acids. Germline assignment: CDR1 SNHLY and CDR2 FYNNEI. The CDR3 spells CASRGLADTQYF. For the CDR3, the DNA is TGTGCCAGCAGGGGACTCGCAGATACGCAGTATTTT.

This clone has only a few counts. J is TRBJ2-7 and V is TRBV6-6; D might be TRBD1 (6 bases). Germline loops: CDR1 MNHNY, CDR2 SVGAGI (reference sequence). This CDR3 comprises 15 residues. Trimming cost V 5 bases and J 0 bases, with 14 bases left between them. This CDR3 reads CASSENRVYSYEQYF. CDR3 nucleotides: TGTGCCAGCAGTGAGAACAGGGTTTACTCCTACGAGCAGTACTTC.

This chain links TRBV18 with TRBJ1-2, with TRBD1 as a possible D gene (6 bases). V was trimmed by 6 bases and J by 2 bases, leaving 16 bases between them. In germline, CDR1 is KGHSH, CDR2 LQKENI. The CDR3 has 15 residues. CDR3 residues: CASSGAQGVNYGYTF. The CDR3 DNA is TGTGCCAGCTCGGGAGCACAGGGCGTAAACTATGGCTACACCTTC.

The gene calls are TRBV5-1 and TRBJ1-3; possible D gene TRBD1, 6 bases. CDR1 SGHRS and CDR2 YFSETQ come from the germline V gene. This CDR3 contains 14 residues. V lost 6 bases and J 8 bases, leaving 18 bases between the germline ends. CDR3 sequence: CASKQGSPEDTIYF. CDR3 coding DNA: TGCGCCAGCAAACAGGGTTCCCCCGAGGACACCATATATTTT.

To note about this clone: The sample contains more than one DNA sequence encoding this CDR3. This chain links TRBV30 with TRBJ1-5, with D maybe TRBD1 (5 bases). In germline, CDR1 is GTSNPN, CDR2 SVGIG (reference sequence). V was shortened by 0 bases and J by 4 bases, with 7 bases between the two germline ends. There are 13 residues in the CDR3. For the CDR3, the DNA is TGTGCCTGGAGTGTTGGGGGGAATCAGCCCCAGCATTTT. Protein product: CAWSVGGNQPQHF.

This clone turned up a few times. The chain links TRBV2 to TRBJ1-5; no firm D call. Germline CDR1 is SNHLY and CDR2 is FYNNEI. The CDR3 runs to 12 residues. The V and J ends lost 7 bases and 4 bases respectively, with 8 bases between them. This CDR3 is CASTRVNQPQHF. As DNA, the CDR3 is TGTGCCAGCACGAGGGTAAATCAGCCCCAGCATTTT.

This clone showed up just a few times. The genes are TRBV19 and TRBJ1-4; possible D gene TRBD1, 5 bases. CDR1 is LNHDA and CDR2 is SQIVND in the germline V gene (reference sequence). V dropped 3 bases and J dropped 7 bases, with 15 bases sitting between them. The CDR3 loop spans 15 amino acids. CDR3 loop: CASSMMGPPREKLFF. CDR3 nucleotides: TGTGCCAGTAGTATGATGGGACCTCCTCGTGAAAAACTGTTTTTT.

In this sample, this clone turned up once. The chain recombines TRBV27 with TRBJ2-7; D is unclear. With 2 bases removed from V and 0 bases from J, the gap between germline ends came to 11 bases. The CDR3 covers 15 residues. Germline CDR1 and CDR2: MNHEY and SMNVEV (reference sequence). The CDR3 DNA reads TGTGCCAGCAGTTTAATGGCCGCTAGCTCCTACGAGCAGTACTTC. The encoded protein is CASSLMAASSYEQYF.

This clone was seen only a few times. This rearrangement joins TRBV9 to TRBJ2-1; 9 nucleotides line up with TRBD1. CDR3 length: 15 residues. Germline trimming cut 0 bases from V and 8 bases from J; bases unmatched to any gene: 6. Germline V lookup: CDR1 SGDLS, CDR2 YYNGEE. The CDR3 DNA sequence: TGTGCCAGCAGCGTAGGACAGGGGGTTTACGATGAGCAGTTCTTC. It yields the protein CASSVGQGVYDEQFF.

The V gene is TRBV15, the J gene TRBJ2-5; no reliable D call. V was clipped by 1 base and J by 4 bases, with 4 bases between them. Germline lookup yields CDR1 LNHNV and CDR2 YYDKDF (reference sequence). The CDR3 totals 12 residues. The CDR3 is CATSRGRETQYF. Here the CDR3 DNA reads TGTGCCACCAGCAGAGGTCGAGAGACCCAGTACTTC.

This clone was found a few times. The same CDR3 also results from other DNA sequences found in this sample. This chain uses TRBV11-2 with TRBJ1-5; D unclear. The CDR3 totals 14 residues. V was shortened by 5 bases and J by 0 bases, with 8 bases between the two germline ends. Germline V gene lookup returns CDR1 SGHAT and CDR2 FQNNGV. The CDR3 is CASSPGYSNQPQHF. Here the CDR3 DNA reads TGTGCCAGCAGCCCCGGATATAGCAATCAGCCCCAGCATTTT.

The chain couples TRBV5-1 to TRBJ2-5; TRBD2 matches at 9 bases. This CDR3 is 15 amino acids long. V lost 4 bases, J lost 2 bases, and 6 bases stayed unmatched. Germline CDR1 and CDR2: SGHRS and YFSETQ. CDR3 nucleotides: TGCGCCAGCAGCCCTAGCGGGAATAGTCAAGAGACCCAGTACTTC. It codes for CASSPSGNSQETQYF.

The J gene is TRBJ2-3, the V gene TRBV7-9; 12 bases line up with TRBD2. The CDR3 totals 15 residues. The V gene end was trimmed by 8 bases and the J gene end by 8 bases; junction bases not matched to a gene: 11. The germline gives CDR1 SEHNR, CDR2 FQNEAQ (reference sequence). The CDR3 loop is CASGGLAGGPGTQYF. CDR3 coding DNA: TGTGCCAGCGGCGGGCTAGCGGGGGGGCCTGGTACGCAGTATTTT.

This sequence joins TRBV5-1 and TRBJ2-7; weak D call: TRBD1 (7 bases). Germline CDR1 reads SGHRS; CDR2 reads YFSETQ. The V and J ends lost 4 bases and 4 bases respectively, with 24 bases between them. There are 17 residues in the CDR3. The chain's CDR3 is CASSHGGTESLGYEQYF. DNA for the CDR3: TGCGCCAGCAGCCATGGGGGGACAGAGAGCCTTGGGTACGAGCAGTACTTC.

The chain is built from TRBV6-1 and TRBJ2-1, with TRBD2 matching 13 bases. With 9 bases clipped from V and 4 bases from J, the junction kept 3 bases outside the gene matches. Germline lookup yields CDR1 MNHNS and CDR2 SASEGT. The CDR3 sequence is 14 residues long. CDR3 DNA: TGTGCCAGTTTGGGACTAGCGGGATACAATGAGCAGTTCTTC. It translates to CASLGLAGYNEQFF.

The rearrangement joins TRBV6-5 to TRBJ2-7; D is perhaps TRBD1 (6 bases). CDR3 length: 16 amino acids. Trimming stripped 0 bases from V and 6 bases from J, with 18 bases between. Germline CDR1 MNHEY, CDR2 SVGAGI. CDR3 protein: CASSYSGAASLAEQYF. The CDR3 DNA sequence: TGTGCCAGCAGTTACTCGGGGGCCGCAAGCCTCGCCGAGCAGTACTTC.

The chain carries TRBV7-9 and TRBJ1-5; TRBD1 is a possible D gene (6 bases). V dropped 5 bases and J dropped 1 base, with 15 bases sitting between them. The CDR3 totals 16 residues. Germline loops: CDR1 SEHNR, CDR2 FQNEAQ (reference sequence). The CDR3 sequence: CASSSFRGASNQPQHF. As DNA, the CDR3 is TGTGCCAGCAGCAGTTTTCGGGGGGCGAGCAATCAGCCCCAGCATTTT.

This chain links TRBV11-2 with TRBJ2-7; D is unclear. The CDR3 runs 13 residues. The germline CDR1 and CDR2 sequences are SGHAT and FQNNGV. Deletions cut 0 bases from V and 6 bases from J, with 9 bases between. CDR3 amino acids: CASSLDRSSEQYF. The DNA for the CDR3 is TGTGCCAGCAGCTTAGATCGATCTTCCGAGCAGTACTTC.

This chain uses TRBV28 with TRBJ1-6; possible D gene TRBD1, 5 bases. Germline CDR1 is MDHEN and CDR2 is SYDVKM. Trimming took off 9 bases at V and 2 bases at J, with 17 bases between the two ends. This CDR3 has 16 residues. This CDR3 is CASAGGGSPYNSPLHF. The CDR3 bases are TGTGCCAGTGCAGGCGGGGGATCCCCCTATAATTCACCCCTCCACTTT.

This clone was observed a few times. The rearrangement joins TRBV10-3 to TRBJ1-2; weak D call: TRBD1 (5 bases). Trimming cost V 3 bases and J 4 bases, with 12 bases left between them. This CDR3 has 14 amino acids. CDR1 is ENHRY and CDR2 is SYGVKD in the germline V gene. CDR3 loop: CAISEAGGAYGYTF. Written as DNA, the CDR3 is TGTGCCATCAGTGAAGCTGGGGGAGCCTATGGCTACACCTTC.

This chain links TRBV6-1 with TRBJ2-3, with D possibly being TRBD1 (6 bases). The CDR3 length is 15 residues. V was pared by 5 bases and J by 4 bases, with 16 bases between. Germline lookup yields CDR1 MNHNS and CDR2 SASEGT. The CDR3 loop is CASSSGGMGADTQYF. The CDR3 DNA sequence: TGTGCCAGCAGTAGTGGGGGCATGGGAGCAGATACGCAGTATTTT.